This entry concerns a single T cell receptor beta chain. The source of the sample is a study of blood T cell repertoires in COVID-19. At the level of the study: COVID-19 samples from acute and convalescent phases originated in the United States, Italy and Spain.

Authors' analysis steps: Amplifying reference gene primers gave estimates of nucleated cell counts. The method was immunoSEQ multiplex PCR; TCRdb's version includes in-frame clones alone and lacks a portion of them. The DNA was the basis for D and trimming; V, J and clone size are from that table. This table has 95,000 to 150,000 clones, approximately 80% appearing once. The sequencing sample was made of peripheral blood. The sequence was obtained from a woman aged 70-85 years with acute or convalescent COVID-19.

CDR3 in DNA: TGTGCCAGCAGTTCCCAGGGGTCTGGGACCGGGGAGCTGTTTTTT. This encodes CASSSQGSGTGELFF. The rearrangement joins TRBV7-8 to TRBJ2-2, with D tentatively TRBD1 (6 bases). This CDR3 contains 15 residues. Germline values: CDR1 SGHVS, CDR2 FQNEAQ. V lost 6 bases to trimming and J lost 5 bases, with 16 bases between them.